The 21 T cell receptor beta chains below come from one sample, sequenced in a study of shared clonotypes between healthy human individuals. Assay used: immunoSEQ multiplex PCR; TCRdb lists only in-frame clones, some missing. In the table there are 2 million to 2.5 million clones, nearly 97% of which are singletons. Sequenced input: naive CD4+ T cells sorted from blood. Subset reported: CD45RA+ positively selected. All receptors derive from a man aged 18 to 29 in good health.

This chain uses TRBV6-1 with TRBJ1-2, with D hard to call. The germline CDR1 and CDR2 sequences are MNHNS and SASEGT. This CDR3 region has 14 residues. Trimming took 7 bases from V and 4 from J, leaving 16 bases between them. The CDR3 DNA sequence: TGTGCCAGCATCCGCGTCTTATCGGCCTATGGCTACACCTTC. Amino acids: CASIRVLSAYGYTF.

The chain is built from TRBV6-6 and TRBJ1-6; 8 bases map to TRBD1. V lost 7 bases, J lost 7 bases, and 9 bases stayed unmatched. CDR3 length equals 15 residues. Per germline, CDR1 MNHNY and CDR2 SVGAGI (reference sequence). The CDR3 DNA reads as TGTGCCAGCACCCGGGCAGGGGGCAGGAATTCACCCCTCCACTTT. Encoded protein: CASTRAGGRNSPLHF.

This clone has only one observation. The chain employs TRBV30 and TRBJ1-4; no firm D call. Germline CDR1 GTSNPN, CDR2 SVGIG (reference sequence). Trimming removed 2 bases at V and 11 bases at J, with 15 bases between. The CDR3 length is 13 residues. CDR3 sequence: CAWSLDSGGKLFF. As DNA, the CDR3 is TGTGCCTGGAGTTTGGACTCGGGAGGGAAACTGTTTTTT.

V is TRBV2 and J is TRBJ2-4, with unresolved D. CDR1 is SNHLY and CDR2 is FYNNEI in the germline V gene. The CDR3 loop spans 15 amino acids. The ends were cut back, 5 bases at V and 0 bases at J, with 11 bases in the middle. CDR3 in DNA: TGTGCCAGCAGTACCTACAATGTAGCCAAAAACATTCAGTACTTC. Translated, it gives CASSTYNVAKNIQYF.

This rearrangement joins TRBV5-5 to TRBJ2-7; possibly TRBD1 for D (6 bases). Germline CDR1 reads SGHKS; CDR2 reads YYEKEE (reference sequence). V gave up 0 bases and J gave up 6 bases, with 13 bases separating them. The CDR3 sequence is 14 residues long. The CDR3, as DNA: TGTGCCAGCAGCTTGGGGTTGGGGGCGTTCGAGCAGTACTTC. Translating it yields CASSLGLGAFEQYF.

The sample holds one count of this clone. V gene TRBV7-6 combines with J gene TRBJ2-3; TRBD1 matches 9 bases. V was pared by 0 bases and J by 4 bases, with 5 bases of the junction left unmatched. In germline, CDR1 is SGHVS, CDR2 FNYEAQ. The length of the CDR3 is 16 residues. This chain's CDR3 is CASSLAATGGADTQYF. CDR3 sequence (DNA): TGTGCCAGCAGCTTAGCCGCGACAGGGGGAGCAGATACGCAGTATTTT.

The rearrangement uses TRBV4-2 and TRBJ1-3; 10 nucleotides match TRBD1. The V and J ends lost 5 bases and 2 bases, in that order; junction bases with no gene match: 15. Germline loops: CDR1 LGHNA, CDR2 YNFKEQ. The length of the CDR3 is 19 residues. The CDR3 is CASSNPLNRDRGPGNTIYF. The CDR3 coding sequence is TGTGCCAGCAGCAATCCCTTGAACCGGGACAGGGGACCTGGAAACACCATATATTTT.

This sequence joins TRBV5-6 and TRBJ1-2; 8 bases fit TRBD1. The V gene's germline CDR1 is SGHDT and CDR2 YYEEEE. This CDR3 spans 16 amino acids. The junction had 8 bases not matched to a gene; V was cut back by 0 bases and J by 4 bases. CDR3 in DNA: TGTGCCAGCAGCTTGGAAGCAGGGGGCGCGGTCTATGGCTACACCTTC. It yields the protein CASSLEAGGAVYGYTF.

The chain is built from TRBV9 and TRBJ2-5, with 11 bases identical to TRBD2. CDR1 SGDLS and CDR2 YYNGEE come from the germline V gene. CDR3 length: 19 residues. V lost 0 bases to trimming and J lost 1 base; unmatched junction nucleotides: 11. The DNA of the CDR3 is TGTGCCAGCAGCGTAGCAGCGGCTAGCGGGAGGCCAACCCAAGAGACCCAGTACTTC. Translation: CASSVAAASGRPTQETQYF.

The rearrangement uses TRBV7-2 and TRBJ2-7; TRBD2 matches at 10 bases. J was trimmed by 3 bases and V by 5 bases; bases with no gene match: 10. Germline V gene sequence: CDR1 SGHTA, CDR2 FQGNSA. CDR3 size: 16 residues. CDR3 protein: CASSASGTSVFYEQYF. The CDR3 DNA sequence: TGTGCCAGCAGCGCCTCCGGGACTAGCGTTTTCTACGAGCAGTACTTC.

The chain joins TRBV7-8 to TRBJ2-7, with a weak D call TRBD1 (5 bases). Per the germline V gene, CDR1 is SGHVS and CDR2 is FQNEAQ. Trimming left V 0 bases short and J 0 bases short, with 12 bases between. The CDR3 contains 16 residues. The CDR3 protein is CASSLAAPTVSYEQYF. The CDR3 DNA follows: TGTGCCAGCAGCTTAGCCGCTCCGACAGTCTCCTACGAGCAGTACTTC.

This clone was picked up one time. Other DNA sequences from this sample encode an identical CDR3 as well. This chain links TRBV10-3 with TRBJ2-7; 10 positions match TRBD2. The CDR3 runs 15 residues. J gave up 2 bases and V 2 bases, and 3 bases lay outside the gene matches. CDR1 and CDR2 (germline): ENHRY, SYGVKD. In DNA form, the CDR3 reads TGTGCCATCAGTGAGGGTCTAGCGGGAGCCTACGAGCAGTACTTC. Translating it yields CAISEGLAGAYEQYF.

The genes are TRBV6-5 and TRBJ1-6; a possible D gene is TRBD1 (6 bases). Germline CDR1 and CDR2: MNHEY and SVGAGI. This CDR3 spans 15 amino acids. V dropped 6 bases and J dropped 7 bases, with 16 bases sitting between them. This CDR3 reads CASRSYRVQNSPLHF. DNA of the CDR3: TGTGCCAGCAGAAGCTACAGGGTACAAAATTCACCCCTCCACTTT.

The chain joins TRBV5-4 to TRBJ1-6, with 12 bases matching TRBD1. The CDR3 totals 19 residues. After removal of 4 bases from V and 5 bases from J, the junction contained 13 bases not matched to a gene. Germline V CDR1 and CDR2: SGHNT, YYREEE (reference sequence). CDR3: CASSPEDGTGGLNNSPLHF. For the CDR3, the DNA is TGTGCCAGCAGCCCGGAGGACGGGACAGGGGGCTTAAATAATTCACCCCTCCACTTT.

This clone showed up just a few times. Other DNA variants within this sample encode the same CDR3. The V and J genes are TRBV11-2 and TRBJ2-7; no clear D gene. With 1 base removed from V and 2 bases from J, the gap between germline ends came to 3 bases. The CDR3 length is 12 residues. Germline CDR1 and CDR2: SGHAT and FQNNGV. CDR3 bases: TGTGCCAGCAGCTTAGGCGCCTACGAGCAGTACTTC. Translated: CASSLGAYEQYF.

This chain joins TRBV4-1 and TRBJ2-7, with TRBD2 identical over 12 bases. The germline CDR1 and CDR2 sequences are MGHRA and YSYEKL. CDR3 length equals 17 residues. After removal of 1 base from V and 5 bases from J, the junction contained 9 bases not matched to a gene. The CDR3 loop reads CASSQGRLAGDRNEQYF. The CDR3 DNA reads as TGCGCCAGCAGCCAAGGGCGACTAGCGGGAGATCGGAACGAGCAGTACTTC.

The chain is built from TRBV15 and TRBJ2-6, with D uncertain. The V and J ends lost 0 bases and 0 bases respectively, with 6 bases between them. This CDR3 region has 16 residues. Germline V gene sequence: CDR1 LNHNV, CDR2 YYDKDF (reference sequence). For the CDR3, the DNA is TGTGCCACCAGCAGAGAGTTCATCTCTGGGGCCAACGTCCTGACTTTC. Translation: CATSREFISGANVLTF.

This clone has just one count. The chain has TRBV7-9 and TRBJ1-4; TRBD1 is a possible D gene (6 bases). The germline gives CDR1 SEHNR, CDR2 FQNEAQ (reference sequence). The ends were cut back, 5 bases at V and 7 bases at J, with 14 bases in the middle. The CDR3 runs to 14 residues. The CDR3 loop reads CASSLQGSSEKLFF. Here the CDR3 DNA reads TGTGCCAGCAGCCTACAGGGCAGTAGTGAAAAACTGTTTTTT. The full variable domain, completed using reference TRBV7-9 and TRBJ1-4, is DTGVSQNPRHKITKRGQNVTFRCDPISEHNRLYWYRQTLGQGPEFLTYFQNEAQLEKSRLLSDRFSAERPKGSFSTLEIQRTEQGDSAMYLCASSLQGSSEKLFFGSGTQLSVL.

This chain joins TRBV19 and TRBJ2-3; perhaps TRBD2 as D (5 bases). V was cut by 7 bases and J by 3 bases, with 20 bases left in between. The CDR3 totals 16 residues. Germline CDR1 and CDR2: LNHDA and SQIVND (reference sequence). The CDR3 bases are TGTGCCAGTACGTCAGCGGACTGGCCCCTTACAGATACGCAGTATTTT. Protein sequence: CASTSADWPLTDTQYF.

The CDR3 DNA reads TGTGCTAGTGGTTTGGGACAGAATAGCAATCAGCCCCAGCATTTT. This gives the protein CASGLGQNSNQPQHF. The V and J genes are TRBV12-5 and TRBJ1-5, with D perhaps TRBD1 (5 bases). The ends were cut back, 1 base at V and 0 bases at J, with 7 bases in the middle. CDR3 length equals 15 residues. Germline CDR1 is LGHNT and CDR2 is FRNRAP.

Comments on this clone: The same CDR3 arises from other DNA sequences in this sample as well. The chain links TRBV10-3 to TRBJ2-1; TRBD2 agrees at 11 bases. Per germline, CDR1 ENHRY and CDR2 SYGVKD. The CDR3 has 15 amino acids. Trimming at V came to 4 bases and at J to 4 bases, leaving 3 bases not matched to a gene. The DNA for the CDR3 is TGTGCCATCAGTGCTAGCGGGGGGCCGTACAATGAGCAGTTCTTC. This sequence encodes CAISASGGPYNEQFF.